This TCR beta chain was obtained from a study of blood T cell repertoires in COVID-19. The length of the CDR3 is 16 residues. Germline assignment: CDR1 MDHEN and CDR2 SYDVKM. V was pared by 2 bases and J by 6 bases, with 19 bases between. The repertoire was sequenced with immunoSEQ multiplex PCR; TCRdb's copy has only in-frame clones and lacks some. The table records under 250,000 clones, 75% to 90% of them present only once. Sequenced: peripheral blood. This clonotype was sampled from a man in his fifties or sixties who had recovered from COVID-19. The chain is built from TRBV28 and TRBJ1-1, with D possibly matching TRBD1 (5 bases). The CDR3 nucleotides read TGTGCCAGCAGTTTAAGGTTTGGGGGGGGTAGGGCTGAAGCTTTCTTT. Its translation is CASSLRFGGGRAEAFF.